The 32 T cell receptor beta chains below all came from one sample that was sequenced in a study of blood T cell repertoires in COVID-19. Assay used: immunoSEQ multiplex PCR; TCRdb lists only in-frame clones, some missing. The sample comprises around 200,000 clones, around 80% of which are singletons, and roughly a tenth rests with the top ten. The specimen was peripheral blood. The receptors were sampled from an elderly woman with acute or convalescent COVID-19.

This clone was picked up a small number of times. The rearrangement links TRBV19 to TRBJ2-2, with a possible D match to TRBD2 (5 bases). The CDR3 sequence is 14 residues long. The V end lost 3 bases, the J end lost 11 bases, and 16 bases lay between the germline ends. The V gene's germline CDR1 is LNHDA and CDR2 SQIVND (reference sequence). The CDR3 region has the DNA TGTGCCAGTAGTATTCGGGGTGCTGCCGCAGAGCTGTTTTTT. Amino acid sequence: CASSIRGAAAELFF.

This clone was found a few times. The chain recombines TRBV28 with TRBJ1-5; 7 bases fit TRBD1. Trimming took 6 bases from V and 5 from J; bases not matched to a gene: 10. Per germline, CDR1 MDHEN and CDR2 SYDVKM. The CDR3 loop spans 15 amino acids. CDR3 DNA: TGTGCCAGCAGCCCTACGACAGGGCCCCATCAGCCCCAGCATTTT. Translating it yields CASSPTTGPHQPQHF.

The V and J genes are TRBV13 and TRBJ2-1, with TRBD1 matching 7 bases. The CDR3 loop spans 14 amino acids. Germline V lookup: CDR1 PRHDT, CDR2 FYEKMQ (reference sequence). The J segment lost 8 bases and the V segment lost 5 bases, leaving 9 bases of the junction unmatched. CDR3 sequence reads: CASSLRQGNHEQFF. The DNA of the CDR3 is TGTGCCAGCAGCCTGAGACAGGGTAACCATGAGCAGTTCTTC.

This chain uses TRBV28 with TRBJ1-4; maybe TRBD1 (6 bases). V lost 6 bases, J lost 5 bases, and 16 bases lay in between. The CDR3 is 15 amino acids. From germline, CDR1 is MDHEN and CDR2 SYDVKM. The CDR3 loop reads CASRPQGRGNEKLFF. Here the CDR3 DNA reads TGTGCCAGCAGGCCTCAGGGGAGGGGAAATGAAAAACTGTTTTTT.

This clone appeared a single time. This chain links TRBV28 with TRBJ2-6; D is undetermined. The CDR3 totals 13 residues. Per germline, CDR1 MDHEN and CDR2 SYDVKM. V was pared by 6 bases and J by 0 bases, with 3 bases between. In nucleotides, the CDR3 is TGTGCCAGCAGCCTCTCTGGGGCCAACGTCCTGACTTTC. The encoded protein is CASSLSGANVLTF. Full variable domain (rest looked up from reference TRBV28 and TRBJ2-6): DVKVTQSSRYLVKRTGEKVFLECVQDMDHENMFWYRQDPGLGLRLIYFSYDVKMKEKGDIPEGYSVSREKKERFSLILESASTNQTSMYLCASSLSGANVLTFGAGSRLTVL.

This chain connects TRBV27 to TRBJ1-6; D possibly corresponds to TRBD1 (6 bases). CDR1 MNHEY and CDR2 SMNVEV come from the germline V gene (reference sequence). Trimming left V 4 bases short and J 7 bases short, with 14 bases between. The CDR3 is 15 residues long. DNA of the CDR3: TGTGCCAGCAGTTCGTCCAGGGGTTGGAATTCACCCCTCCACTTT. Its protein is CASSSSRGWNSPLHF.

This chain joins TRBV19 and TRBJ2-1; 7 bases agree with TRBD1. CDR1 LNHDA and CDR2 SQIVND come from the germline V gene (reference sequence). V was clipped by 7 bases and J by 6 bases; unmatched bases: 6. The CDR3 runs to 13 residues. The CDR3: CASNQQGFNEQFF. For the CDR3, the DNA is TGTGCCAGTAACCAACAGGGGTTCAATGAGCAGTTCTTC.

The chain employs TRBV5-1 and TRBJ1-6, with 8 bases that match TRBD1. Germline V CDR1 and CDR2: SGHRS, YFSETQ. V shed 4 bases, J shed 7 bases, and the junction held 10 bases outside the gene matches. CDR3 length: 16 amino acids. CDR3 coding DNA: TGCGCCAGCAGCGTTCTGGACAGGGAAGGGAATTCACCCCTCCACTTT. Amino acids: CASSVLDREGNSPLHF.

This clone was detected a few times. The rearrangement links TRBV30 to TRBJ1-2; 9 bases are a match to TRBD1. J lost 13 bases, V lost 8 bases, and 14 bases had no gene match. This CDR3 has 12 amino acids. Germline lookup yields CDR1 GTSNPN and CDR2 SVGIG (reference sequence). The CDR3 loop reads CAGGGQGGYSTF. In nucleotides, the CDR3 is TGTGCCGGGGGGGGACAGGGTGGTTATAGCACCTTC.

The chain links TRBV27 to TRBJ1-1, with D possibly TRBD1 on 5 matching bases. The V and J ends lost 3 bases and 6 bases respectively, with 14 bases between them. Germline-derived CDR1 and CDR2 are MNHEY and SMNVEV (reference sequence). The length of the CDR3 is 14 residues. The CDR3 sequence: CASSLEPWGAEAFF. CDR3 in DNA: TGTGCCAGCAGTTTGGAACCCTGGGGGGCTGAAGCTTTCTTT.

The rearrangement joins TRBV28 to TRBJ2-7; 7 bases map to TRBD1. Germline CDR1 MDHEN, CDR2 SYDVKM. The CDR3 consists of 14 residues. Trimming cost V 6 bases and J 0 bases; bases outside gene matches: 5. The CDR3 reads CASRRQGGSYEQYF. DNA for the CDR3: TGTGCCAGCAGAAGACAGGGCGGCTCCTACGAGCAGTACTTC.

The V and J genes are TRBV5-4 and TRBJ1-1; TRBD1 matches at 7 bases. The junction had 5 bases not matched to a gene; V was cut back by 6 bases and J by 0 bases. CDR3 length: 14 residues. Germline V lookup: CDR1 SGHNT, CDR2 YYREEE (reference sequence). CDR3 sequence (DNA): TGTGCCAGCACAGTGGACAGGATGAACACTGAAGCTTTCTTT. Its protein product is CASTVDRMNTEAFF. Full variable domain (rest looked up from reference TRBV5-4 and TRBJ1-1): ETGVTQSPTHLIKTRGQQVTLRCSSQSGHNTVSWYQQALGQGPQFIFQYYREEENGRGNFPPRFSGLQFPNYSSELNVNALELDDSALYLCASTVDRMNTEAFFGQGTRLTVV.

CDR3 sequence: CASRFRETGGEIYEQYF. CDR3 coding DNA: TGTGCAAGTCGCTTTAGGGAAACAGGGGGCGAGATCTACGAGCAGTACTTC. The chain joins TRBV12-2 to TRBJ2-7; TRBD1 is the table's D call, not checked against the DNA. TRBV12-2 is flagged as a pseudogene. The CDR3 covers 17 residues.

V gene TRBV6-1 combines with J gene TRBJ2-5; the D gene is possibly TRBD1 (5 bases). Germline V lookup: CDR1 MNHNS, CDR2 SASEGT. Trimming pared 3 bases from V and 5 bases from J, leaving 13 bases between. The CDR3 is 14 amino acids. The CDR3 region is CASSDRAGAETQYF. CDR3 nucleotides: TGTGCCAGCAGTGACAGGGCTGGTGCGGAGACCCAGTACTTC.

This chain connects TRBV7-2 to TRBJ1-2; 7 bases map to TRBD1. J gave up 4 bases and V 5 bases, and 4 bases lay outside the gene matches. The germline V gene has CDR1 SGHTA and CDR2 FQGNSA. The CDR3 runs to 13 residues. CDR3 region: CASSTGQLYGYTF. CDR3 DNA: TGTGCCAGCAGCACGGGACAGCTCTATGGCTACACCTTC.

The J gene is TRBJ1-5, the V gene TRBV6-2 or TRBV6-3; TRBD1 matches 8 bases. CDR1 and CDR2 from the germline V gene are MNHEY and SVGEGT. The CDR3 is made up of 16 amino acids. With 2 bases clipped from V and 2 bases from J, the junction kept 5 bases outside the gene matches. The chain's CDR3 is CASSYAQGARNQPQHF. For the CDR3, the DNA is TGTGCCAGCAGTTACGCTCAGGGGGCTCGCAATCAGCCCCAGCATTTT.

CDR3 in DNA: TGTGCCATCAGTGGCGCCCCTAATGAAAAACTGTTTTTT. Translated: CAISGAPNEKLFF. The chain has TRBV10-3 and TRBJ1-4; D gene unclear. Germline CDR1 reads ENHRY; CDR2 reads SYGVKD. Trimming shortened V by 4 bases and J by 3 bases, and 6 bases separated the two germline ends. CDR3 length: 13 residues.

The chain links TRBV7-2 to TRBJ1-6; tentatively, D is TRBD1 (5 bases). This CDR3 is built from 15 residues. Trimming took off 2 bases at V and 7 bases at J, with 12 bases between the two ends. The V gene's germline CDR1 is SGHTA and CDR2 FQGNSA. The CDR3 loop is CASSLNRNANSPLHF. The CDR3 DNA reads TGTGCCAGCAGCTTAAACAGGAACGCAAATTCACCCCTCCACTTT.

The V gene is TRBV19, the J gene TRBJ1-2; D is ambiguous. The germline V gene has CDR1 LNHDA and CDR2 SQIVND (reference sequence). Between the trimmed V and J ends, which lost 6 bases and 1 base, there was a span of 9 bases. This CDR3 is built from 13 residues. Written as DNA, the CDR3 is TGTGCCAGTAGAATTGAGGGTAACTATGGCTACACCTTC. Amino acid sequence: CASRIEGNYGYTF.

This clone was found once. The chain recombines TRBV19 with TRBJ1-2; no clear D. Germline-derived CDR1 and CDR2 are LNHDA and SQIVND (reference sequence). V lost 7 bases, J lost 1 base, and 25 bases lay in between. This CDR3 is built from 18 residues. CDR3 in DNA: TGTGCCAGTACCCTCCCCGGCGGGGTGGGAGAAGGTAACTATGGCTACACCTTC. It codes for CASTLPGGVGEGNYGYTF.

The chain joins TRBV28 to TRBJ2-7, with 8 bases lining up with TRBD2. J gave up 0 bases and V 6 bases, and 4 bases lay outside the gene matches. CDR3 length: 14 residues. Germline lookup yields CDR1 MDHEN and CDR2 SYDVKM. CDR3 amino acids: CASRQAGDSYEQYF. The CDR3 DNA is TGTGCCAGCAGACAAGCGGGAGACTCCTACGAGCAGTACTTC.

V and J are TRBV27 and TRBJ2-7, with D maybe TRBD2 (6 bases). V lost 11 bases to trimming and J lost 1 base, with 9 bases between them. The CDR3 sequence is 11 residues long. Germline CDR1 MNHEY, CDR2 SMNVEV (reference sequence). In nucleotides, the CDR3 is TGTGCCCCTGGGGGGTCCTACGAGCAGTACTTC. Protein: CAPGGSYEQYF.

The J gene is TRBJ2-1, the V gene TRBV2; D possibly corresponds to TRBD2 (5 bases). The CDR3 has 12 residues. Germline V gene sequence: CDR1 SNHLY, CDR2 FYNNEI. With 4 bases removed from V and 6 bases from J, the gap between germline ends came to 7 bases. The DNA of the CDR3 is TGTGCCAGCAGTGGGGAGTTCAATGAGCAGTTCTTC. This translates into CASSGEFNEQFF. The full variable domain, in which reference TRBV2 and TRBJ2-1 provide the parts outside the CDR3, is EPEVTQTPSHQVTQMGQEVILRCVPISNHLYFYWYRQILGQKVEFLVSFYNNEISEKSEIFDDQFSVERPDGSNFTLKIRSTKLEDSAMYFCASSGEFNEQFFGPGTRLTVL.

On this clone itself: This same CDR3 is encoded by further DNA sequences in the sample. The rearrangement uses TRBV5-1 and TRBJ1-2; D is perhaps TRBD1 (6 bases). Germline V lookup: CDR1 SGHRS, CDR2 YFSETQ. The CDR3 spans 14 residues. The V and J ends lost 0 bases and 3 bases respectively, with 9 bases between them. CDR3 in amino acids: CASSLGGGHYGYTF. DNA of the CDR3: TGCGCCAGCAGCTTGGGCGGGGGGCACTATGGCTACACCTTC.

On this clone itself: The sample holds other DNA sequences that translate to the same CDR3. The V and J genes are TRBV5-1 and TRBJ1-4; D remains unclear. Germline V gives CDR1 SGHRS, CDR2 YFSETQ. CDR3 length: 15 amino acids. The V and J ends lost 4 bases and 0 bases respectively, with 10 bases between them. CDR3 loop: CASSPEAATNEKLFF. The CDR3 region has the DNA TGCGCCAGCAGCCCCGAAGCGGCAACTAATGAAAAACTGTTTTTT.

The chain employs TRBV3-1 (or the pseudogene TRBV3-2) and TRBJ2-7; 7 nucleotides line up with TRBD1. The CDR3 is 15 residues long. The J segment lost 0 bases and the V segment lost 6 bases, leaving 8 bases of the junction unmatched. Germline V gene data show CDR1 as LGHDT and CDR2 as YNNKEL (reference sequence). CDR3 protein: CASRQIDRDSYEQYF. CDR3 nucleotide sequence: TGTGCCAGCAGACAAATCGACAGGGACTCCTACGAGCAGTACTTC.

The genes are TRBV5-5 and TRBJ2-5, with TRBD2 matching 7 bases. Losses at the gene ends were 3 bases for V and 0 bases for J; bases not matched to a gene: 5. CDR3 length: 15 amino acids. Germline-derived CDR1 and CDR2 are SGHKS and YYEKEE (reference sequence). The CDR3 coding sequence is TGTGCCAGCAGCTCCCGCCTAGCGGACCAAGAGACCCAGTACTTC. Its translation: CASSSRLADQETQYF.

The rearrangement links TRBV4-3 to TRBJ2-3; a possible D gene is TRBD2 (5 bases). Germline-derived CDR1 and CDR2 are LGHNA and YSLEER. Trimming took 0 bases from V and 0 from J, leaving 13 bases between them. CDR3 length: 17 residues. CDR3 sequence reads: CASSQERLPQSTDTQYF. Written as DNA, the CDR3 is TGCGCCAGCAGCCAAGAGAGACTACCCCAAAGCACAGATACGCAGTATTTT.

This chain connects TRBV29-1 to TRBJ1-2; 11 nucleotides agree with TRBD1. CDR3 length equals 12 residues. With V trimmed by 8 bases and J by 4 bases, 3 bases remained unmatched. Germline CDR1 reads SQVTM; CDR2 reads ANQGSEA. The CDR3 sequence: CSMGTGGYGYTF. DNA of the CDR3: TGCAGCATGGGGACAGGGGGCTATGGCTACACCTTC.

This clone was seen more than once but under ten times. J is TRBJ2-2 and V is TRBV9; D might be TRBD1 (6 bases). Looked up from germline, CDR1 is SGDLS and CDR2 is YYNGEE. V dropped 3 bases and J dropped 2 bases, with 11 bases sitting between them. The CDR3 is 15 amino acids. In nucleotides, the CDR3 is TGTGCCAGCAGCGCTTACAGGGCTAACACCGGGGAGCTGTTTTTT. This translates into CASSAYRANTGELFF.

The CDR3 is CASSFNTGDEQYF. The CDR3 DNA reads TGTGCCAGCAGCTTCAATACAGGGGACGAGCAGTACTTC. The chain combines TRBV9 with TRBJ2-7, with TRBD1 matching 7 bases. The germline V gene encodes CDR1 SGDLS and CDR2 YYNGEE. The length of the CDR3 is 13 residues. With 4 bases clipped from V and 5 bases from J, the junction kept 6 bases outside the gene matches. Supplemented by reference TRBV9 and TRBJ2-7, the full variable domain reads DSGVTQTPKHLITATGQRVTLRCSPRSGDLSVYWYQQSLDQGLQFLIQYYNGEERAKGNILERFSAQQFPDLHSELNLSSLELGDSALYFCASSFNTGDEQYFGPGTRLTVT.

This clone was seen more than once but under ten times. The chain employs TRBV24-1 and TRBJ1-2; D unclear. This CDR3 region has 14 residues. CDR1 and CDR2 from the germline V gene are KGHDR and SFDVKD. Between the trimmed V and J ends, which lost 1 base and 0 bases, there was a span of 5 bases. The CDR3 spells CATSDFATNYGYTF. The DNA of the CDR3 is TGTGCCACCAGTGATTTCGCTACTAACTATGGCTACACCTTC.